This T cell receptor (beta chain) emerged from a study of beta chain features in type 1 diabetes. Points from the study as a whole: Individuals with type 1 diabetes displayed fewer insertions and more deletions at VDJ junctions.

Via the markers CD45RO/CCR7/CD25/CD127/CD95/CD27, stem cell-like memory, regulatory, central memory and naive CD4+ cells were sorted. Each sorted fraction was over 95% pure. This clone has only a few counts. Its antigen is undetermined. As every portion of the isolated RNA was reverse transcribed, the sequencing read expressed TCRB transcripts. Stem cell-like memory T cell samples came in at an average of roughly 940,000 reads. Profiled with immunoSEQ multiplex PCR; TCRdb holds only in-frame clones, not every one. The sample gives 15,000 to 20,000 clones, over 45% of which show up once; about 0.43% is in the top ten. CDR3 length equals 11 residues. The V end lost 4 bases, the J end lost 11 bases, and 6 bases lay between the germline ends. Germline V CDR1 and CDR2: MDHEN, SYDVKM.

The clonotype comes from a woman aged 18-29 years in good health. The sample was stem cell memory CD4+ T cells from blood. The chain uses TRBV28 and TRBJ1-6; D gene ambiguous. The CDR3 spells CASSSRAPLHF. In nucleotides, the CDR3 is TGTGCCAGCAGTTCCCGGGCACCCCTCCACTTT.